The clone carrying this TCR beta chain was seen a single time. CDR1 SEHNR and CDR2 FQNEAQ come from the germline V gene (reference sequence). This CDR3 comprises 16 residues. Losses at the gene ends were 4 bases for V and 0 bases for J; bases not matched to a gene: 3. The data were taken from a study of blood T cell repertoires in COVID-19. Study processing details: Reference gene primer amplification gave estimated nucleated cell counts. Data came from immunoSEQ multiplex PCR; TCRdb stores just in-frame clones and leaves some out. The V and J calls and the clone size are those of that table, but D and trimming were determined from the DNA. The sample lists about 210,000 clones; about 83% were seen once.

The sequencing sample was made of PBMCs or T cells enriched from blood (not recorded which). The origin of this receptor is a man aged 35-49 years with acute COVID-19. This chain uses TRBV7-9 with TRBJ1-3; TRBD1 matches 10 bases. The CDR3 DNA sequence: TGTGCCAGCAGCTCGACAGGGGGCGCCTCTGGAAACACCATATATTTT. The encoded protein is CASSSTGGASGNTIYF.